A selection of T cell receptor beta chains follows, all from one sample in a study of cytomegalovirus exposure and HLA in healthy donors. Profiling relied on immunoSEQ multiplex PCR, and the TCRdb table lists in-frame clones only, not all of them. The sample contains 150,000 to 200,000 clones, 79% of which appear only once. The sequenced material came from PBMCs. The receptors shown here come from a woman aged 45-59 years in good health and CMV-seronegative. The CDR3 runs from the conserved cysteine through the conserved F or W. A D gene is named only where the DNA matches it firmly. Size tells how often a clone was seen (once, few, many) or the class of an expanded clone, and some rows leave it out.

j_call | clone_size | cdr3_length | v_call | d_call | cdr3_nt | cdr3_aa
TRBJ1-1 | NA | 16 | TRBV5-1 | TRBD1 | TGCGCCAGCAGCCCTGGGACAGGGGCTAAGGACACTGAAGCTTTCTTT | CASSPGTGAKDTEAFF
TRBJ1-4 | NA | 14 | TRBV5-1 | NA | TGCGCCAGCAGCTTAGGGGCAACTAATGAAAAACTGTTTTTT | CASSLGATNEKLFF
TRBJ2-1 | NA | 15 | TRBV27 | TRBD2 | TGTGCCAGCAGTTTTCCGGGACTAGCGGGCAATGAGCAGTTCTTC | CASSFPGLAGNEQFF
TRBJ1-1 | NA | 14 | TRBV6-5 | NA | TGTGCCACTATGAGACGAGGCGGGAGCACTGAAGCTTTCTTT | CATMRRGGSTEAFF
TRBJ1-1 | NA | 13 | TRBV7-9 | NA | TGTGCCAGCAGCTTAGGGGGAGGGACTGAAGCTTTCTTT | CASSLGGGTEAFF
TRBJ2-7 | NA | 13 | TRBV13 | TRBD1 | TGTGCCAGCAGCGCGCACAGGGGCTACGAGCAGTACTTC | CASSAHRGYEQYF
TRBJ2-7 | NA | 15 | TRBV6-5 | TRBD2 | TGTGCCAGCAGTTCTAGCGGGGGTCACTCCTACGAGCAGTACTTC | CASSSSGGHSYEQYF
TRBJ1-2 | NA | 14 | TRBV11-2 | TRBD1 | TGTGCCAGCAGCCTGACCGGGACAGGGTTTGGCTACACCTTC | CASSLTGTGFGYTF
TRBJ1-1 | once | 15 | TRBV30 | NA | TGTGCCTGGAGTGTACATCAGGTGAAGGACACTGAAGCTTTCTTT | CAWSVHQVKDTEAFF
TRBJ1-4 | NA | 11 | TRBV18 | NA | TGTGCCAGCTCACCGAGTGAAAAACTGTTTTTT | CASSPSEKLFF
TRBJ1-4 | few | 15 | TRBV5-6 | NA | TGTGCCAGCAGCCTTTCCGGGCCTCGGGGGGAAAAACTGTTTTTT | CASSLSGPRGEKLFF
TRBJ2-3 | NA | 16 | TRBV4-3 | TRBD2 | TGCGCCAGCAGCCAAACCGGGACTAGCGTCACAGATACGCAGTATTTT | CASSQTGTSVTDTQYF
TRBJ2-6 | NA | 14 | TRBV6-5 | NA | TGTGCCAGCAGTTACTCTACTGGGGCCAACGTCCTGACTTTC | CASSYSTGANVLTF
TRBJ1-6 | NA | 17 | TRBV7-9 | NA | TGTGCCAGCAGCTATATGTCGGACAACCTGTATAATTCACCCCTCCACTTT | CASSYMSDNLYNSPLHF
TRBJ2-6 | NA | 16 | TRBV27 | NA | TGTGCCAGCAGTGAATTAGCCGCATACGGGGCCAACGTCCTGACTTTC | CASSELAAYGANVLTF
TRBJ2-5 | NA | 12 | TRBV7-8 | NA | TGTGCCAGCAGCCAGGACTCGGAGACCCAGTACTTC | CASSQDSETQYF
TRBJ1-3 | NA | 19 | TRBV5-6 | TRBD1 | TGTGCCAGCAGCTCCCAGACAGGGCCTCTTTTCAGCTCTGGAAACACCATATATTTT | CASSSQTGPLFSSGNTIYF
TRBJ1-5 | NA | 13 | TRBV6-6 | NA | TGTGCCACCTCGGGAGGGGTGGGGCAGCCCCAGCATTTT | CATSGGVGQPQHF
TRBJ2-3 | NA | 17 | TRBV11-2 | TRBD2 | TGTGCCAGCAGCCTGGGGACTAGCGGAGGGATCACAGATACGCAGTATTTT | CASSLGTSGGITDTQYF
TRBJ2-3 | NA | 15 | TRBV5-6 | TRBD1 | TGTGCCAGCAGCTTAAGGACAGGACGCACAGATACGCAGTATTTT | CASSLRTGRTDTQYF
TRBJ2-6 | few | 18 | TRBV4-2 | TRBD1 | TGTGCCAGCAGCGGTCGACAGGGGGTCATCTCTGGGGCCAACGTCCTGACTTTC | CASSGRQGVISGANVLTF
TRBJ1-6 | few | 14 | TRBV27 | NA | TGTGCCAGTTGGAATGGGGGGTATAATTCACCCCTCCACTTT | CASWNGGYNSPLHF
TRBJ1-6 | NA | 14 | TRBV14 | NA | TGTGCCAGCAGCCGGCAGATCTATAATTCACCCCTCCACTTT | CASSRQIYNSPLHF
TRBJ1-1 | NA | 16 | TRBV6-5 | NA | TGTGCCAGCAGTTACTTCTTAGGAACAGGGTACACTGAAGCTTTCTTT | CASSYFLGTGYTEAFF
TRBJ2-3 | NA | 15 | TRBV11-2 | TRBD2 | TGTGCCAGCAGTTCTGCCGGGAGGGGAACAGATACGCAGTATTTT | CASSSAGRGTDTQYF
TRBJ1-1 | NA | 15 | TRBV5-1 | TRBD1 | TGCGCCAGCAGCTTGGGTGACAGGGAGAACACTGAAGCTTTCTTT | CASSLGDRENTEAFF
TRBJ2-3 | NA | 17 | TRBV19 | NA | TGTGCCAGTAGTATGACCGGCCGCAGGATCAGGACAGATACGCAGTATTTT | CASSMTGRRIRTDTQYF
TRBJ2-7 | NA | 17 | TRBV19 | NA | TGTGCCAGTAGTGGTGTCCTATCCACCTCCCTTACTTACGAGCAGTACTTC | CASSGVLSTSLTYEQYF
TRBJ2-2 | NA | 15 | TRBV18 | NA | TGTGCCAGCTCACCACCACAGCCGAACACCGGGGAGCTGTTTTTT | CASSPPQPNTGELFF
TRBJ2-6 | few | 17 | TRBV4-3 | TRBD1 | TGCGCCAGCACCAGGGGGACAGGGGCGCGAGGGGCCAACGTCCTGACTTTC | CASTRGTGARGANVLTF
TRBJ1-3 | NA | 17 | TRBV4-1 | TRBD1 | TGCGCCAGCCGGGAGGACAGGGGGGCCCCGTTTGGAAACACCATATATTTT | CASREDRGAPFGNTIYF
TRBJ1-2 | few | 14 | TRBV6-5 | TRBD1 | TGTGCCAGCAGTTGGGGGGACAGGGGCCGTGGCTACACCTTC | CASSWGDRGRGYTF
TRBJ1-2 | NA | 16 | TRBV15 | NA | TGTGCCACCAGCAGAGATTGGGGGGAACCGAACTATGGCTACACCTTC | CATSRDWGEPNYGYTF
TRBJ1-4 | NA | 16 | TRBV13 | TRBD1 | TGTGCCAGCAGCTTCTCGATGGTGACAGGGGTCGAAAAACTGTTTTTT | CASSFSMVTGVEKLFF
TRBJ1-5 | few | 14 | TRBV19 | TRBD1 | TGTGCCAGTAGTGTAACAGGGGGCCATCAGCCCCAGCATTTT | CASSVTGGHQPQHF
TRBJ1-1 | once | 16 | TRBV5-1 | TRBD1 | TGCGCCAGCAGTTTAGGACCACAGGGGGCCGGCACTGAAGCTTTCTTT | CASSLGPQGAGTEAFF
TRBJ2-5 | NA | 16 | TRBV15 | TRBD2 | TGTGCCACCAGCAGAGACTTACGCGGGAGAGGGGAGACCCAGTACTTC | CATSRDLRGRGETQYF
TRBJ2-1 | NA | 14 | TRBV9 | TRBD2 | TGTGCCAGCAGCGGCCTAGCGGGAGTCAATGAGCAGTTCTTC | CASSGLAGVNEQFF
TRBJ2-2 | NA | 16 | TRBV27 | TRBD1 | TGTGCCAGCAGTCCCCGGACAGGGGTAATGACCGGGGAGCTGTTTTTT | CASSPRTGVMTGELFF